What follows is one T cell receptor beta chain and its context. These data are taken from a study of T cell changes during pregnancy in multiple sclerosis. Trimming shortened V by 1 base and J by 3 bases, and 5 bases separated the two germline ends. Per the germline V gene, CDR1 is SGHRS and CDR2 is YFSETQ. CDR3 length: 14 amino acids. TCRdb's table, derived via immunoSEQ multiplex PCR, lists solely in-frame clones and lacks some. This sample has about 36,000 clones, with roughly 91% found just once. The chain combines TRBV5-1 with TRBJ1-6, with D hard to call. Sequenced material: CD4+ T cells from peripheral blood mononuclear cells, taken in the first trimester of pregnancy. The TCR was taken from a female donor with multiple sclerosis, enrolled in a pregnancy study. CDR3 DNA sequence: TGCGCCAGCAGCTTGAATCTCTATAATTCACCCCTCCACTTT. It encodes CASSLNLYNSPLHF.